The rows below give T cell receptor beta chains drawn from one sample of a study of OX40 agonist ivuxolimab in advanced cancers. The data were produced by immunoSEQ multiplex PCR, yet TCRdb's version contains in-frame clones alone and is incomplete. The repertoire includes around 60,000 clones, less than 90% of them detected once, and roughly 0.67% sits in the top ten. The sequences come from CD4+ or CD8+ T cells sorted from blood, collected in a trial of the OX40 agonist ivuxolimab. The receptors here all came from an adult with an advanced solid tumor such as melanoma, head and neck, liver or kidney cancer. CDR3s include the opening cysteine and the closing phenylalanine or tryptophan. A D gene is named only where the DNA matches it firmly. Clone size, where shown, is once, few, many, or a class for clones that have expanded.

D gene: -; clone size: -; J gene: TRBJ1-5; V gene: TRBV4-1; CDR3 protein: CASSQDRVGQSNQPQHF; CDR3 DNA: TGCGCCAGCAGCCAAGATAGAGTGGGGCAGTCCAATCAGCCCCAGCATTTT
D gene: -; clone size: -; J gene: TRBJ1-2; V gene: TRBV29-1; CDR3 protein: CSVELMVNDYGYTF; CDR3 DNA: TGCAGCGTTGAACTTATGGTCAATGACTATGGCTACACCTTC
D gene: -; clone size: -; J gene: TRBJ1-5; V gene: TRBV28; CDR3 protein: CASRLSPSEPQHF; CDR3 DNA: TGTGCCAGCAGGTTAAGCCCTTCGGAGCCCCAGCATTTT
D gene: TRBD2; clone size: -; J gene: TRBJ2-3; V gene: TRBV14; CDR3 protein: CASRSNTAGGADTQYF; CDR3 DNA: TGTGCCAGCAGAAGCAACACGGCGGGAGGAGCAGATACGCAGTATTTT
D gene: -; clone size: -; J gene: TRBJ2-7; V gene: TRBV4-1; CDR3 protein: CASKAAESPAYEQYF; CDR3 DNA: TGCGCCAGCAAGGCAGCCGAATCTCCAGCCTACGAGCAGTACTTC
D gene: -; clone size: -; J gene: TRBJ1-1; V gene: TRBV6-5; CDR3 protein: CASGVSGNPNTEAFF; CDR3 DNA: TGTGCCAGCGGAGTAAGTGGGAACCCGAACACTGAAGCTTTCTTT
D gene: TRBD1; clone size: -; J gene: TRBJ2-3; V gene: TRBV5-1; CDR3 protein: CASSATGVADTQYF; CDR3 DNA: TGCGCCAGCAGCGCCACAGGGGTCGCAGATACGCAGTATTTT
D gene: -; clone size: -; J gene: TRBJ2-1; V gene: TRBV9; CDR3 protein: CASTPDMSDEQFF; CDR3 DNA: TGTGCCAGCACCCCTGACATGTCGGATGAGCAGTTCTTC
D gene: -; clone size: -; J gene: TRBJ1-1; V gene: TRBV15; CDR3 protein: CATSRLGGNTEAFF; CDR3 DNA: TGTGCCACCAGCCGACTCGGGGGGAACACTGAAGCTTTCTTT
D gene: -; clone size: -; J gene: TRBJ1-4; V gene: TRBV28; CDR3 protein: CASRQGLNEKLFF; CDR3 DNA: TGTGCCAGCAGACAGGGATTAAATGAAAAACTGTTTTTT
D gene: -; clone size: few; J gene: TRBJ2-6; V gene: TRBV6-5; CDR3 protein: CASSYSGSGANVLTF; CDR3 DNA: TGTGCCAGCAGTTACAGTGGCTCTGGGGCCAACGTCCTGACTTTC
D gene: TRBD2; clone size: -; J gene: TRBJ2-1; V gene: TRBV7-2; CDR3 protein: CASSPRLAGVYNEQFF; CDR3 DNA: TGTGCCAGCAGCCCGCGACTAGCGGGAGTTTACAATGAGCAGTTCTTC
D gene: -; clone size: -; J gene: TRBJ1-6; V gene: TRBV7-9; CDR3 protein: CASSLGTNSPLHF; CDR3 DNA: TGTGCCAGCAGCTTAGGCACCAATTCACCCCTCCACTTT
D gene: -; clone size: -; J gene: TRBJ1-2; V gene: TRBV21-1; CDR3 protein: CARGSGYTF; CDR3 DNA: TGTGCCCGGGGCTCTGGCTACACCTTC
D gene: -; clone size: -; J gene: TRBJ1-1; V gene: TRBV9; CDR3 protein: CASSVEQGSTEAFF; CDR3 DNA: TGTGCCAGCAGCGTAGAGCAGGGTTCCACTGAAGCTTTCTTT
D gene: -; clone size: -; J gene: TRBJ1-4; V gene: TRBV28; CDR3 protein: CASRTGEANEKLFF; CDR3 DNA: TGTGCCAGCAGGACCGGAGAGGCTAATGAAAAACTGTTTTTT
D gene: -; clone size: -; J gene: TRBJ2-7; V gene: TRBV19; CDR3 protein: CASSLGGGTWEQYF; CDR3 DNA: TGTGCCAGTAGTCTCGGCGGAGGTACGTGGGAGCAGTACTTC
D gene: TRBD1; clone size: -; J gene: TRBJ1-1; V gene: TRBV4-1; CDR3 protein: CASRDRGLYTEAFF; CDR3 DNA: TGCGCCAGCAGAGACAGGGGGCTTTACACTGAAGCTTTCTTT
D gene: -; clone size: -; J gene: TRBJ2-3; V gene: TRBV4-1; CDR3 protein: CASSRDWGAVGTDTQYF; CDR3 DNA: TGCGCCAGCAGCCGGGACTGGGGGGCGGTAGGGACAGATACGCAGTATTTT
D gene: TRBD2; clone size: -; J gene: TRBJ2-1; V gene: TRBV4-1; CDR3 protein: CASSQPTSGRMNEQFF; CDR3 DNA: TGCGCCAGCAGCCAACCTACTAGCGGGAGGATGAATGAGCAGTTCTTC
D gene: -; clone size: -; J gene: TRBJ2-6; V gene: TRBV19; CDR3 protein: CASRRAYGLGSGANVLTF; CDR3 DNA: TGTGCCAGTAGGAGGGCGTATGGCTTGGGCTCTGGGGCCAACGTCCTGACTTTC
D gene: TRBD1; clone size: -; J gene: TRBJ2-7; V gene: TRBV6-5; CDR3 protein: CASRPRDRVLEQYF; CDR3 DNA: TGTGCCAGCAGACCCCGGGACAGGGTTCTCGAGCAGTACTTC
D gene: -; clone size: -; J gene: TRBJ2-5; V gene: TRBV19; CDR3 protein: CASSYTEETQYF; CDR3 DNA: TGTGCCAGTAGCTATACAGAAGAGACCCAGTACTTC
D gene: -; clone size: -; J gene: TRBJ1-1; V gene: TRBV11-3; CDR3 protein: CASSSTTGTEAFF; CDR3 DNA: TGTGCCAGCAGCTCGACCACAGGCACTGAAGCTTTCTTT
D gene: -; clone size: -; J gene: TRBJ1-2; V gene: TRBV9; CDR3 protein: CASSVRMNYGYTF; CDR3 DNA: TGTGCCAGCAGCGTCCGAATGAACTATGGCTACACCTTC
D gene: TRBD1; clone size: -; J gene: TRBJ2-7; V gene: TRBV6-1; CDR3 protein: CASTGTAQAYEQYF; CDR3 DNA: TGTGCCAGCACCGGGACAGCACAGGCCTACGAGCAGTACTTC
D gene: TRBD1; clone size: -; J gene: TRBJ2-1; V gene: TRBV29-1; CDR3 protein: CSALPGQGGNEQFF; CDR3 DNA: TGCAGCGCCCTCCCGGGACAGGGAGGCAATGAGCAGTTCTTC
D gene: -; clone size: -; J gene: TRBJ2-7; V gene: TRBV6-5; CDR3 protein: CASSYNGAYEQYF; CDR3 DNA: TGTGCCAGCAGTTACAACGGAGCCTACGAGCAGTACTTC
D gene: -; clone size: -; J gene: TRBJ2-2; V gene: TRBV9; CDR3 protein: CASSADRISGELFF; CDR3 DNA: TGTGCCAGCAGCGCAGACAGGATCAGTGGGGAGCTGTTTTTT
D gene: TRBD1; clone size: once; J gene: TRBJ1-3; V gene: TRBV11-2; CDR3 protein: CASSITGTGTGNTIYF; CDR3 DNA: TGTGCCAGCAGCATAACCGGGACAGGGACTGGAAACACCATATATTTT
D gene: -; clone size: -; J gene: TRBJ2-7; V gene: TRBV2; CDR3 protein: CASSSGSGLEQYF; CDR3 DNA: TGTGCCAGCAGCTCCGGGTCCGGTCTCGAGCAGTACTTC
D gene: -; clone size: once; J gene: TRBJ2-7; V gene: TRBV28; CDR3 protein: CASGGGGASPYEQYF; CDR3 DNA: TGTGCCAGCGGGGGCGGCGGGGCTTCTCCCTACGAGCAGTACTTC
D gene: -; clone size: once; J gene: TRBJ2-1; V gene: TRBV7-2; CDR3 protein: CASSLALRLEQFF; CDR3 DNA: TGTGCCAGCAGCTTAGCGCTCCGTCTAGAGCAGTTCTTC
D gene: TRBD2; clone size: -; J gene: TRBJ2-1; V gene: TRBV19; CDR3 protein: CASSPRGGVFINEQFF; CDR3 DNA: TGTGCCAGTAGTCCCCGGGGGGGGGTCTTTATCAATGAGCAGTTCTTC
D gene: -; clone size: -; J gene: TRBJ2-7; V gene: TRBV27; CDR3 protein: CASSPSGLEQYF; CDR3 DNA: TGTGCCAGCAGCCCCAGCGGGCTCGAGCAGTACTTC
D gene: -; clone size: -; J gene: TRBJ1-2; V gene: TRBV5-1; CDR3 protein: CASSLAGRDYGYTF; CDR3 DNA: TGCGCCAGCAGCTTGGCCGGCAGGGACTATGGCTACACCTTC
D gene: -; clone size: -; J gene: TRBJ1-3; V gene: TRBV12-2; CDR3 protein: CASRLGAGADCNVYTIYF; CDR3 DNA: TGTGCAAGTCGCTTAGGGGCCGGCGCGGACTGCAATGTGTACACCATATATTTT
D gene: -; clone size: few; J gene: TRBJ2-4; V gene: TRBV4-2; CDR3 protein: CASSQARTLRIQYF; CDR3 DNA: TGTGCCAGCAGCCAAGCCCGGACATTGCGGATTCAGTACTTC
D gene: TRBD2; clone size: -; J gene: TRBJ2-7; V gene: TRBV5-8; CDR3 protein: CASSTYFLAGQPYEQYF; CDR3 DNA: TGTGCCAGCAGCACCTATTTTCTAGCGGGCCAACCCTACGAGCAGTACTTC
D gene: TRBD2; clone size: -; J gene: TRBJ2-2; V gene: TRBV11-2; CDR3 protein: CASRSPGRASGELFF; CDR3 DNA: TGTGCCAGCAGATCCCCCGGGAGGGCATCCGGGGAGCTGTTTTTT
D gene: TRBD1; clone size: -; J gene: TRBJ1-2; V gene: TRBV5-1; CDR3 protein: CASSPGQGAFYGYTF; CDR3 DNA: TGCGCCAGCAGCCCGGGACAGGGAGCCTTCTATGGCTACACCTTC
D gene: TRBD2; clone size: once; J gene: TRBJ2-7; V gene: TRBV9; CDR3 protein: CASSPRTSGTGEQYF; CDR3 DNA: TGTGCCAGCAGCCCACGGACTAGCGGGACTGGGGAGCAGTACTTC
D gene: -; clone size: -; J gene: TRBJ2-6; V gene: TRBV7-8; CDR3 protein: CASSRGDSGANVLTF; CDR3 DNA: TGTGCCAGCAGCCGAGGTGACTCTGGGGCCAACGTCCTGACTTTC
D gene: TRBD1; clone size: -; J gene: TRBJ1-1; V gene: TRBV28; CDR3 protein: CASQGGTEAFF; CDR3 DNA: TGTGCCAGCCAGGGGGGGACTGAAGCTTTCTTT
D gene: TRBD1; clone size: -; J gene: TRBJ2-7; V gene: TRBV10-3; CDR3 protein: CAISEGQGYEQYF; CDR3 DNA: TGTGCCATCAGTGAGGGACAGGGCTACGAGCAGTACTTC
D gene: TRBD2; clone size: -; J gene: TRBJ2-1; V gene: TRBV6-1; CDR3 protein: CASSEDSGSGGYNEQFF; CDR3 DNA: TGTGCCAGCAGTGAAGATAGCGGGAGCGGGGGATACAATGAGCAGTTCTTC
D gene: -; clone size: -; J gene: TRBJ2-5; V gene: TRBV7-9; CDR3 protein: CASSFHETQYF; CDR3 DNA: TGTGCCAGCAGCTTTCACGAGACCCAGTACTTC
D gene: -; clone size: -; J gene: TRBJ1-4; V gene: TRBV29-1; CDR3 protein: CSVRGGAYNEKLFF; CDR3 DNA: TGCAGCGTTAGGGGGGGGGCATATAATGAAAAACTGTTTTTT
D gene: -; clone size: -; J gene: TRBJ2-3; V gene: TRBV6-4; CDR3 protein: CASRAGGDTQYF; CDR3 DNA: TGTGCCAGCAGAGCCGGAGGGGATACGCAGTATTTT
D gene: -; clone size: once; J gene: TRBJ1-3; V gene: TRBV10-3; CDR3 protein: CAISVGQLGNTIYF; CDR3 DNA: TGTGCCATCAGTGTAGGACAGCTAGGAAACACCATATATTTT
D gene: -; clone size: -; J gene: TRBJ1-1; V gene: TRBV5-6; CDR3 protein: CASSPDIRIDTEAFF; CDR3 DNA: TGTGCCAGCAGCCCCGACATACGGATTGACACTGAAGCTTTCTTT
D gene: -; clone size: -; J gene: TRBJ1-1; V gene: TRBV7-3; CDR3 protein: CASSFPGVGTEAFF; CDR3 DNA: TGTGCCAGCAGCTTTCCAGGGGTAGGCACTGAAGCTTTCTTT
D gene: -; clone size: -; J gene: TRBJ1-5; V gene: TRBV19; CDR3 protein: CASSPRTGNQPQHF; CDR3 DNA: TGTGCCAGTAGCCCCAGAACAGGCAATCAGCCCCAGCATTTT
D gene: -; clone size: -; J gene: TRBJ1-2; V gene: TRBV6-1; CDR3 protein: CASSSGRYGYTF; CDR3 DNA: TGTGCCAGCAGTTCGGGACGGTACGGCTACACCTTC
D gene: TRBD2; clone size: few; J gene: TRBJ2-2; V gene: TRBV13; CDR3 protein: CASSLITSGRFANTGELFF; CDR3 DNA: TGTGCCAGCAGCTTGATAACTAGCGGGAGATTCGCGAACACCGGGGAGCTGTTTTTT